This entry lists 22 T cell receptor beta chains sequenced from one sample in a study of shared clonotypes between healthy human individuals. Produced via immunoSEQ multiplex PCR; TCRdb's table is partial and in-frame only. This sample has 530,000 or so clones, with about 80% found just once. Sequences were obtained from PBMCs. Receptors originate from a middle-aged woman in good health. Some clones in this sample may be carry-over from other donors' samples.

The chain uses TRBV7-3 and TRBJ1-2, with 8 positions matching TRBD1. The germline V gene encodes CDR1 SGHTA and CDR2 FQGTGA. Losses at the gene ends were 3 bases for V and 4 bases for J; bases not matched to a gene: 4. The CDR3 totals 14 residues. The CDR3 loop reads CASSFGTGVYGYTF. CDR3 sequence (DNA): TGTGCCAGCAGCTTTGGGACAGGCGTCTATGGCTACACCTTC.

The chain's CDR3 is CASSVQGWSYNEQFF. In DNA form, the CDR3 reads TGTGCCAGCAGTGTTCAGGGATGGTCCTACAATGAGCAGTTCTTC. The chain joins TRBV6-1 to TRBJ2-1, with D perhaps TRBD1 (5 bases). This CDR3 has 15 residues. V was trimmed by 4 bases and J by 1 base, leaving 11 bases between them. Germline CDR1 is MNHNS and CDR2 is SASEGT.

The chain couples TRBV27 to TRBJ2-5; maybe TRBD1 (6 bases). With the DNA end fitting TRBJ2-7 better, the J assignment may be wrong. The CDR3 loop spans 14 amino acids. CDR1 is MNHEY and CDR2 is SMNVEV in the germline V gene (reference sequence). The DNA of the CDR3 is TGTGCCAGCAGGACCCGGGACAATACCTACGAGCAGTACTTC. As protein: CASRTRDNTYEQYF.

The chain links TRBV11-3 to TRBJ2-7; 8 bases line up with TRBD2. The CDR3 extends over 17 amino acids. The germline gives CDR1 SGHNT, CDR2 YENEEA. J gave up 0 bases and V 3 bases, and 10 bases lay outside the gene matches. Here the CDR3 DNA reads TGTGCCAGCAGCTTCCCACTAGCGGCCAATCCCTCCTACGAGCAGTACTTC. Translating it yields CASSFPLAANPSYEQYF. Full variable domain (outside the CDR3, taken from reference TRBV11-3 and TRBJ2-7): EAGVVQSPRYKIIEKKQPVAFWCNPISGHNTLYWYLQNLGQGPELLIRYENEEAVDDSQLPKDRFSAERLKGVDSTLKIQPAELGDSAVYLCASSFPLAANPSYEQYFGPGTRLTVT.

The V call is TRBV2, the J call TRBJ2-7; D is possibly TRBD1 (5 bases). V lost 5 bases, J lost 5 bases, and 19 bases lay in between. Per germline, CDR1 SNHLY and CDR2 FYNNEI. This CDR3 has 15 residues. The CDR3 reads CASSPVQGSGHEQYF. CDR3 nucleotides: TGTGCCAGCAGTCCGGTTCAGGGCTCCGGACACGAGCAGTACTTC.

The chain carries TRBV18 and TRBJ2-7; D might be TRBD1 (6 bases). The CDR3 runs 16 residues. The V end was cut by 4 bases, the J end by 0 bases, with 16 bases between. Germline V gene data show CDR1 as KGHSH and CDR2 as LQKENI. CDR3 residues: CASSRGTYGDSYEQYF. The CDR3 DNA follows: TGTGCCAGCTCACGAGGGACATATGGAGACTCCTACGAGCAGTACTTC.

This clone was observed a few times. The chain joins TRBV7-3 to TRBJ2-3; D is unresolved. V gave up 2 bases and J gave up 2 bases, with 8 bases separating them. This CDR3 spans 14 amino acids. CDR1 is SGHTA, CDR2 FQGTGA, per germline. The CDR3 protein is CASSLGPSTDTQYF. The CDR3 bases are TGTGCCAGCAGCTTAGGCCCCTCCACAGATACGCAGTATTTT.

This CDR3 is CASSLLAENTEAFF. CDR3 DNA: TGCGCCAGCAGCTTGTTGGCGGAGAACACTGAAGCTTTCTTT. V is TRBV5-1 and J is TRBJ1-1, with D unclear. The CDR3 consists of 14 residues. Trimming left V 1 base short and J 1 base short, with 8 bases between. Germline V gene sequence: CDR1 SGHRS, CDR2 YFSETQ.

V gene TRBV18 combines with J gene TRBJ1-4; D is perhaps TRBD1 (6 bases). Germline V gene lookup returns CDR1 KGHSH and CDR2 LQKENI. Trimming left V 1 base short and J 8 bases short, with 14 bases between. CDR3 length: 15 residues. In DNA form, the CDR3 reads TGTGCCAGCTCACCACAAAACAGGGTTCGAGAAAAACTGTTTTTT. Protein product: CASSPQNRVREKLFF. Based on the CDR3 plus reference TRBV18 and TRBJ1-4, the full variable domain is NAGVMQNPRHLVRRRGQEARLRCSPMKGHSHVYWYRQLPEEGLKFMVYLQKENIIDESGMPKERFSAEFPKEGPSILRIQQVVRGDSAAYFCASSPQNRVREKLFFGSGTQLSVL.

The chain couples TRBV28 to TRBJ2-7; 8 positions agree with TRBD1. Germline CDR1 reads MDHEN; CDR2 reads SYDVKM. V trimming: 1 base; J trimming: 5 bases; junction bases outside the gene matches: 4. The CDR3 totals 14 residues. The CDR3 is CASSLFPGGDEQYF. As DNA, the CDR3 is TGTGCCAGCAGTTTATTTCCAGGGGGCGACGAGCAGTACTTC.

J is TRBJ2-1 and V is TRBV28; no clear D. Deletions cut 6 bases from V and 8 bases from J, with 20 bases between. CDR1 is MDHEN, CDR2 SYDVKM, per germline. This CDR3 has 15 residues. CDR3 coding DNA: TGTGCCAGCAGCCCGGTTAGCAGCCCCATCCATGAGCAGTTCTTC. This sequence encodes CASSPVSSPIHEQFF.

This sequence joins TRBV7-8 and TRBJ2-3; D may be TRBD2 (6 bases). Germline V gene sequence: CDR1 SGHVS, CDR2 FQNEAQ. Trimming took off 7 bases at V and 2 bases at J, with 16 bases between the two ends. This CDR3 is built from 15 residues. The CDR3, as DNA: TGTGCCAGCACCCCCGGGACTTTCTCCACAGATACGCAGTATTTT. Its protein is CASTPGTFSTDTQYF.

This chain links TRBV10-2 with TRBJ2-1; TRBD2 matches 14 bases. The trim removed 5 bases at V and 9 bases at J, leaving 6 bases unmatched. The CDR3 length is 15 residues. From germline, CDR1 is WSHSY and CDR2 SAAADI. The DNA for the CDR3 is TGCGCCAGCAGTAAGGGACTAGCGGGAGTGTCTGAGCAGTTCTTC. Protein sequence: CASSKGLAGVSEQFF.

To note about this clone: A much bigger clone sits one base away, suggesting this may be a read error. The chain combines TRBV2 with TRBJ2-7; the D is unclear. Germline V gene sequence: CDR1 SNHLY, CDR2 FYNNEI. V shed 6 bases and J shed 2 bases, with 5 bases lying between them. CDR3 length: 11 residues. DNA of the CDR3: TGTGCCAGCAGCCACGCCTACGAGCAGTACTTC. Protein: CASSHAYEQYF. The complete variable domain, with remaining parts taken from reference TRBV2 and TRBJ2-7, reads EPEVTQTPSHQVTQMGQEVILRCVPISNHLYFYWYRQILGQKVEFLVSFYNNEISEKSEIFDDQFSVERPDGSNFTLKIRSTKLEDSAMYFCASSHAYEQYFGPGTRLTVT.

The J gene is TRBJ2-7, the V gene TRBV28; TRBD2 matches at 7 bases. Germline CDR1 and CDR2: MDHEN and SYDVKM. The CDR3 is 15 amino acids. V lost 3 bases, J lost 4 bases, and 9 bases stayed unmatched. The CDR3 bases are TGTGCCAGCAGTTTTTTGGGGGAGGGCCGATACGAGCAGTACTTC. This encodes CASSFLGEGRYEQYF.

This clone was found once. The V call is TRBV5-1, the J call TRBJ2-3, with no clear D. The length of the CDR3 is 16 residues. CDR1 is SGHRS, CDR2 YFSETQ, per germline. Deletions cut 0 bases from V and 0 bases from J, with 11 bases between. CDR3 sequence: CASSLDGGHSTDTQYF. The DNA of the CDR3 is TGCGCCAGCAGCTTGGACGGCGGCCACAGCACAGATACGCAGTATTTT.

The rearrangement joins TRBV15 to TRBJ2-3; D is uncertain. Germline loops: CDR1 LNHNV, CDR2 YYDKDF (reference sequence). The CDR3 runs to 15 residues. V was cut by 1 base and J by 2 bases, with 10 bases left in between. In DNA, the CDR3 is TGTGCCACCAGCAGAGGTGAGCTATCCACAGATACGCAGTATTTT. This gives the protein CATSRGELSTDTQYF. The full variable domain, rest sourced from reference TRBV15 and TRBJ2-3, is DAMVIQNPRYQVTQFGKPVTLSCSQTLNHNVMYWYQQKSSQAPKLLFHYYDKDFNNEADTPDNFQSRRPNTSFCFLDIRSPGLGDTAMYLCATSRGELSTDTQYFGPGTRLTVL.

This clone was seen more than once but under ten times. The V and J genes are TRBV2 and TRBJ2-7, with 8 positions matching TRBD1. J gave up 5 bases and V 8 bases, and 2 bases lay outside the gene matches. Germline V gene data show CDR1 as SNHLY and CDR2 as FYNNEI. This CDR3 has 11 residues. The CDR3 DNA reads TGTGCCAGCCAGACAGGGGACGAGCAGTACTTC. Its translation is CASQTGDEQYF.

This clone was picked up a small number of times. The DNA for the CDR3 is TGTGCCAGCAGTCCTCAGGACAGGGTGGGATACGAGCAGTACTTC. Protein sequence: CASSPQDRVGYEQYF. This sequence joins TRBV6-1 and TRBJ2-7; 8 positions match TRBD1. J was trimmed by 4 bases and V by 5 bases; bases with no gene match: 10. The CDR3 spans 15 residues. Germline CDR1 MNHNS, CDR2 SASEGT.

This chain connects TRBV7-2 to TRBJ2-7, with 10 bases lining up with TRBD1. This CDR3 has 16 amino acids. V gave up 5 bases and J gave up 0 bases; unmatched junction bases: 7. Per germline, CDR1 SGHTA and CDR2 FQGNSA. CDR3 sequence: CASSPRTGGSSYEQYF. The CDR3, as DNA: TGTGCCAGCAGCCCCCGGACAGGGGGGAGCTCCTACGAGCAGTACTTC.

The rearrangement joins TRBV19 to TRBJ2-7; TRBD2 aligns across 9 bases. Trimming cost V 3 bases and J 2 bases; bases outside gene matches: 5. The CDR3 loop spans 15 amino acids. Germline assignment: CDR1 LNHDA and CDR2 SQIVND (reference sequence). The CDR3 spells CASSITRGRAYEQYF. Here the CDR3 DNA reads TGTGCCAGTAGTATCACTCGCGGGAGGGCCTACGAGCAGTACTTC.

The chain is built from TRBV18 and TRBJ1-1, with D perhaps matching TRBD1 (6 bases). The V gene lost 4 bases and the J gene lost 4 bases, with 10 bases spanning the gap. Germline V gives CDR1 KGHSH, CDR2 LQKENI. The CDR3 has 13 residues. This CDR3 is CASSLPGATEAFF. CDR3 in DNA: TGTGCCAGCTCACTGCCAGGGGCCACTGAAGCTTTCTTT.